These 2 T cell receptor beta chains were all obtained from the same sample, sequenced in a study of radiotherapy plus CTLA-4 blockade in lung cancer. Here immunoSEQ multiplex PCR was the method, and the copy in TCRdb shows in-frame clones only, minus some. The data hold 95,000 to 150,000 clones, with about 87% observed a single time. The source was peripheral blood, collected from a patient treated with radiotherapy plus ipilimumab. The source of these receptors is a human donor with non-small cell lung cancer that progressed on radiotherapy plus ipilimumab.

This chain links TRBV27 with TRBJ1-2; D is unclear. V was clipped by 5 bases and J by 6 bases, with 16 bases between them. From germline, CDR1 is MNHEY and CDR2 SMNVEV (reference sequence). This CDR3 is 14 amino acids long. The CDR3: CASSPRAERNGYTF. Written as DNA, the CDR3 is TGTGCCAGCAGTCCGCGGGCAGAGAGGAATGGCTACACCTTC.

The genes are TRBV5-4 and TRBJ2-6; TRBD1 matches 10 bases. Germline values: CDR1 SGHNT, CDR2 YYREEE (reference sequence). The CDR3 runs to 17 residues. With 4 bases clipped from V and 3 bases from J, the junction kept 7 bases outside the gene matches. CDR3: CASSLGTGARGANVLTF. In nucleotides, the CDR3 is TGTGCCAGCAGCCTTGGGACAGGGGCACGTGGGGCCAACGTCCTGACTTTC.